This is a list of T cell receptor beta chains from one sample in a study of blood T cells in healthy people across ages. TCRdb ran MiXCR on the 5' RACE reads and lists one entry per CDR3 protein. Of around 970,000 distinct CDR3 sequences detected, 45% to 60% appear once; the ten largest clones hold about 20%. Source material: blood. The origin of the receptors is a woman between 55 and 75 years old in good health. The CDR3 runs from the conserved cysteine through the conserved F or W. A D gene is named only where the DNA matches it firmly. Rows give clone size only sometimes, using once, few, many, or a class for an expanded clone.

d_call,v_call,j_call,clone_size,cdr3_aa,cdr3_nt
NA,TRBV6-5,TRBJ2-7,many,CASSRRDEQYF,TGTGCCAGCAGCCGACGGGACGAGCAGTACTTC
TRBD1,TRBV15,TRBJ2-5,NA,CATSSGQGLILTQYF,TGTGCCACCAGCAGTGGACAGGGCCTAATATTGACCCAGTACTTC
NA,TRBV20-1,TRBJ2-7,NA,CSAAVDHEQYF,TGCAGTGCCGCCGTAGACCACGAGCAGTACTTC
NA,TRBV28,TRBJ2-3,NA,CASSLYGTGGRTDTQYF,TGTGCCAGCAGTTTATACGGGACCGGCGGGCGCACAGATACGCAGTATTTT
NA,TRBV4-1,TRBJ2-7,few,CASSQEQPTYEQYF,TGCGCCAGCAGCCAAGAACAGCCAACCTACGAGCAGTACTTC
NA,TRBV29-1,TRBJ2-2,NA,CSVPMPGTATGELFF,TGCAGCGTTCCTATGCCCGGGACTGCCACCGGGGAGCTGTTTTTT
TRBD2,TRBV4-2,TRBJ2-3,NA,CASSQVANPGASGRAQYF,TGTGCCAGCAGCCAAGTCGCCAACCCCGGGGCTAGCGGTAGGGCGCAGTATTTT
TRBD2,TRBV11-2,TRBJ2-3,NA,CASSSTSPLAGGLHKPTDTQYF,TGTGCCAGCAGCTCGACGTCCCCTCTAGCGGGAGGGCTCCACAAACCCACAGATACGCAGTATTTT
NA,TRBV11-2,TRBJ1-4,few,CASSRMRGAGEKLFF,TGTGCCAGCAGCAGAATGCGGGGGGCGGGTGAAAAACTGTTTTTT
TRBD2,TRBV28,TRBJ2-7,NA,CASSPKGGRNYEQYF,TGTGCTAGCAGTCCCAAGGGCGGGAGGAACTACGAGCAGTACTTC
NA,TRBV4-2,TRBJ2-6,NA,CASSLGLSGNNVLTF,TGTGCCAGCAGCCTCGGCCTTAGCGGTAACAACGTCCTGACTTTC
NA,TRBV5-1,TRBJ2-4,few,CASSTTTTENIQYF,TGCGCCAGCAGCACGACTACGACGGAAAACATTCAGTACTTC
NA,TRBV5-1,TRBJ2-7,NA,CASSPGAPHEQYF,TGCGCCAGCAGCCCCGGGGCCCCGCACGAGCAGTACTTC
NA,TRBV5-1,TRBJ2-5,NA,CASSSGGVVPYF,TGCGCCAGCAGCTCTGGGGGCGTGGTCCCGTACTTC
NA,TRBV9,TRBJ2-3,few,CASSPDSIGTQYF,TGTGCCAGCAGCCCAGATTCTATAGGTACGCAGTATTTT
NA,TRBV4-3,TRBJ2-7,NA,CASSQERIVWVGNNEQYF,TGCGCCAGCAGCCAAGAGAGGATAGTATGGGTAGGGAACAACGAGCAGTACTTC
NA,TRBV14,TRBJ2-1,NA,CASSQIVGQSYNEQFF,TGTGCCAGCAGCCAAATAGTGGGACAAAGCTACAATGAGCAGTTCTTC
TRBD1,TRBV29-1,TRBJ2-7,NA,CSGGTGYGQYF,TGCAGCGGTGGGACAGGATACGGGCAGTACTTC
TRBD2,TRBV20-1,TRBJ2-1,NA,CSASRSSGYYNRQFF,TGCAGTGCTAGTCGGTCTAGCGGGTATTACAATAGGCAGTTCTTC
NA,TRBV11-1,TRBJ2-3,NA,CASSPGKSTDTQYF,TGTGCCAGCAGCCCAGGAAAAAGCACAGATACGCAGTATTTT
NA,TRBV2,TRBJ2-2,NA,CASSVWTSRAGELFF,TGTGCCAGCAGTGTTTGGACGTCTAGGGCCGGGGAGCTGTTTTTT
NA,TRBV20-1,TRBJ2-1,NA,CSARGLLDYNEQFF,TGCAGTGCTAGGGGGCTCCTGGACTACAATGAGCAGTTCTTC
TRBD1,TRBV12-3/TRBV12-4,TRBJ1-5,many,CASSPTGGISNQPQHF,TGTGCCAGCAGTCCGACAGGGGGCATAAGCAATCAGCCCCAGCATTTT
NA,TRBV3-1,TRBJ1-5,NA,CASSQWNQPQHF,TGTGCCAGCAGCCAATGGAATCAGCCCCAGCATTTT
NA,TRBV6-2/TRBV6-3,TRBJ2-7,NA,CASSTHQGKREYEQYF,TGTGCCAGCAGTACCCATCAAGGAAAACGGGAGTACGAGCAGTACTTC
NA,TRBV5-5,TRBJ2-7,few,CASSLWSGYEQYF,TGTGCCAGCAGCTTGTGGAGCGGGTACGAGCAGTACTTC